This T cell receptor (beta chain) originates from a study of regulatory T cells in long-lasting Graves disease. Study-wide background: Disease was considered persistent Graves' disease after over 5 years of antithyroid drugs (with positive TSH receptor antibodies).

Time point in this sample: persistent/refractory GD, antithyroid drugs over 5 years with positive TRAb. The TCR library was prepared using RNA isolated from PBMCs. An endocrinology department in Xi'an, China, supplied the patients. Peripheral blood, at about 9 milliliters, went into EDTA tubes. Germline CDR1 LGHDT, CDR2 YNNKEL (reference sequence). The germline V and J ends were trimmed by 2 bases and 5 bases, with 13 bases remaining between them. The CDR3 spans 15 residues. Overall study findings and caveats: Persistent Graves' patients showed less TCR diversity than newly diagnosed ones.

On this clonotype itself: Its cognate antigen is unknown.

TCR beta libraries were built with iRepertoire HTBI primers and Arm-PCR of CDR3 regions. TCRdb fed the multiplex PCR reads into MiXCR, producing one record per CDR3 protein. The repertoire consists of about 470,000 distinct CDR3 sequences, with around 20% occurring once and the leading ten covering over 7.5%. The origin of this receptor is a female donor with Graves disease. V usage is TRBV3-1 and J usage is TRBJ1-5; maybe TRBD1 (5 bases). The specimen was peripheral blood mononuclear cells (PBMCs), collected when the disease was refractory, from a patient treated with antithyroid drugs. Here the CDR3 DNA reads TGTGCCAGCAGCCAAACCGGGACGGATGATCAGCCCCAGCATTTT. Translated: CASSQTGTDDQPQHF.